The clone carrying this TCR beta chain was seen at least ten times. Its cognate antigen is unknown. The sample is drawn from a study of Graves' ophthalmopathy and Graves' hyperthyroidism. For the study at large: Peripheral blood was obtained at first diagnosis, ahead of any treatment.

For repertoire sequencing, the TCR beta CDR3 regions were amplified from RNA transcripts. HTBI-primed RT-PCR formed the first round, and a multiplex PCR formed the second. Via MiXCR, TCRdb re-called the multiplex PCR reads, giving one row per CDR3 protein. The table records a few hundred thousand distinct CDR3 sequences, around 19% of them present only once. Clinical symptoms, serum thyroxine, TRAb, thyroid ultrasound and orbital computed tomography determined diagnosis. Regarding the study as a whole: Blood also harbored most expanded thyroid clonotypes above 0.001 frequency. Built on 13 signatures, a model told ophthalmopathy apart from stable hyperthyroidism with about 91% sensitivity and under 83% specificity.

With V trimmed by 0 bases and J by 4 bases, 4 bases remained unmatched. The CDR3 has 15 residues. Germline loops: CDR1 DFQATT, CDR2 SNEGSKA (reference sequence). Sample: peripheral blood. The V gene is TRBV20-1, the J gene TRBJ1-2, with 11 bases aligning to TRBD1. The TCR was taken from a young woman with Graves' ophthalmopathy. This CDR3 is CSAREDRGHVYGYTF. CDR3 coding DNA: TGCAGTGCTAGAGAGGACAGGGGGCATGTCTATGGCTACACCTTC.